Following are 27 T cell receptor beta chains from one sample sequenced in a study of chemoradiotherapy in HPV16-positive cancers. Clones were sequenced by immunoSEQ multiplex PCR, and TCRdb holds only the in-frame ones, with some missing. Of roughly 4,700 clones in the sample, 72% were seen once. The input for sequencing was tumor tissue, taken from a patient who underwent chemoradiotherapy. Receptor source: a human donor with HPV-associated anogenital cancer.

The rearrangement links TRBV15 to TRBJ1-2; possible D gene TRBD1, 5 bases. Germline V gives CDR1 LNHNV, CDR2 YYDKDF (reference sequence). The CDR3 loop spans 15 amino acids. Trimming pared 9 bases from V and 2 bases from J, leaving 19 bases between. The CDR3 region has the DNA TGTGCCACTAGCCTGCAACGGGGCCTAAACTATGGCTACACCTTC. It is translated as CATSLQRGLNYGYTF.

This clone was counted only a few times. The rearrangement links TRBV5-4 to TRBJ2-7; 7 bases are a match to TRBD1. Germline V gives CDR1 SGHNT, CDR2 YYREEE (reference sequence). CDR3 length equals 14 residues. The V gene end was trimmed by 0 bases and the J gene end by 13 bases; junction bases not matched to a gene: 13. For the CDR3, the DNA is TGTGCCAGCAGCTTGGCCTTGGGCCAGGGGGAAATCTACTTC. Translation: CASSLALGQGEIYF.

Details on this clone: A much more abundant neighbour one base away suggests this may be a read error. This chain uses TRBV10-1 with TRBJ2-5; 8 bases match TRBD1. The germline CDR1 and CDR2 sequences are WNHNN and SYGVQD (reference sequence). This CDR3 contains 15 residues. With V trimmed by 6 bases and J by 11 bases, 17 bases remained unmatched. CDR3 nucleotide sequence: TGCGCCAGCAGCCCCGGGACAGGCAACTTGGGGAAGCAGTACTTC. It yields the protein CASSPGTGNLGKQYF.

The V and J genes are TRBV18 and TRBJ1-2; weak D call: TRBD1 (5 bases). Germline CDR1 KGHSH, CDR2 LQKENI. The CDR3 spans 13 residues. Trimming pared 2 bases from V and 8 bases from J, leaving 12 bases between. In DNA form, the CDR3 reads TGTGCCAGCTCACCAAAGGGGCCCACGGGCTACACCTTC. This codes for CASSPKGPTGYTF.

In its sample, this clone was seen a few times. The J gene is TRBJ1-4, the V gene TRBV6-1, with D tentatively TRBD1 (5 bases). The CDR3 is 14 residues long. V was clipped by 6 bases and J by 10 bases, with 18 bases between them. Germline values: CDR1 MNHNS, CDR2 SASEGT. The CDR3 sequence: CASRWDGQPGKLFF. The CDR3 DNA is TGTGCCAGCAGATGGGACGGCCAACCAGGAAAACTGTTTTTT.

Written as DNA, the CDR3 is TGTGCCAGCGGGGCGGTGAACACTGAAGCTTTCTTT. Translating gives CASGAVNTEAFF. The chain is built from TRBV4-2 and TRBJ1-1, with D perhaps TRBD1 (5 bases). V was shortened by 8 bases and J by 0 bases, with 7 bases between the two germline ends. This CDR3 contains 12 residues. In germline, CDR1 is LGHNA, CDR2 YNFKEQ.

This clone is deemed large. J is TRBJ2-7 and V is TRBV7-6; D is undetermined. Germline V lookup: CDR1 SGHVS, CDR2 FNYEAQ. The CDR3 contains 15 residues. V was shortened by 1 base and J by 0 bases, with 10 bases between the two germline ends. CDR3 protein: CASSLEASSSYEQYF. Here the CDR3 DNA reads TGTGCCAGCAGCTTAGAGGCGTCTAGCTCCTACGAGCAGTACTTC.

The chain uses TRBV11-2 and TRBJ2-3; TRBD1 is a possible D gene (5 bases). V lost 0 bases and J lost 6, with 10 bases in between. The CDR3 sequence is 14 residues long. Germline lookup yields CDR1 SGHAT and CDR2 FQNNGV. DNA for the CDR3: TGTGCCAGCAGCTTAGAGGGGCCTTATGATACGCAGTATTTT. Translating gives CASSLEGPYDTQYF.

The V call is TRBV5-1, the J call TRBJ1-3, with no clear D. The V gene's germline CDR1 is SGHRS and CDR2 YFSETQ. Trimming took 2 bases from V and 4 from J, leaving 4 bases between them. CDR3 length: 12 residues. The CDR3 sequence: CASSLNGNTIYF. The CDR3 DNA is TGCGCCAGCAGCTTAAACGGAAACACCATATATTTT.

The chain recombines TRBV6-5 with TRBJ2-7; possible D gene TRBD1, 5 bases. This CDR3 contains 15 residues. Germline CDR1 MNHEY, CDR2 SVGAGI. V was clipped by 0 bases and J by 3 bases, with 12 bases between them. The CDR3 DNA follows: TGTGCCAGCAGTTACTCAGGGGCCGCCGACTACGAGCAGTACTTC. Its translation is CASSYSGAADYEQYF.

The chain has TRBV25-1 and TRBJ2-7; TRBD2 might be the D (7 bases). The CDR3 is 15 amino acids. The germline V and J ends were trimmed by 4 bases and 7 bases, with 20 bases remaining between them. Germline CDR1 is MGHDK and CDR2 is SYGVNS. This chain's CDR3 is CASSVGGRGVREQYF. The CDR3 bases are TGTGCCAGCAGTGTCGGTGGGAGGGGGGTTCGGGAGCAGTACTTC.

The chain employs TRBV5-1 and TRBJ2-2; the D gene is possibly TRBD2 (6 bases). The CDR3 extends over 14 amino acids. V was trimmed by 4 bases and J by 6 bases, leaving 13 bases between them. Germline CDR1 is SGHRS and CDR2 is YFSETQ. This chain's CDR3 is CASSGLAPPGELFF. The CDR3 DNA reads TGCGCCAGCAGCGGGCTAGCGCCCCCCGGGGAGCTGTTTTTT.

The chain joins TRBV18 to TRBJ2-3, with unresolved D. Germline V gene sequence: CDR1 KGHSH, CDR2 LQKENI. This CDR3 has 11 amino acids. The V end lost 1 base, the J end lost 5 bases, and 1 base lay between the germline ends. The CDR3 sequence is CASSPRDTQYF. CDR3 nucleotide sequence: TGTGCCAGCTCACCACGAGATACGCAGTATTTT. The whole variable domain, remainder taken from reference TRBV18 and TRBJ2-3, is NAGVMQNPRHLVRRRGQEARLRCSPMKGHSHVYWYRQLPEEGLKFMVYLQKENIIDESGMPKERFSAEFPKEGPSILRIQQVVRGDSAAYFCASSPRDTQYFGPGTRLTVL.

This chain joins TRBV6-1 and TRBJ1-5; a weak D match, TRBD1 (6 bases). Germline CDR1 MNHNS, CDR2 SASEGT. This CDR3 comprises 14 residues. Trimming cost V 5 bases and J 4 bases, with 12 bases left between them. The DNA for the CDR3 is TGTGCCAGCAGTTCCACAGGGATTAATCAGCCCCAGCATTTT. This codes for CASSSTGINQPQHF.

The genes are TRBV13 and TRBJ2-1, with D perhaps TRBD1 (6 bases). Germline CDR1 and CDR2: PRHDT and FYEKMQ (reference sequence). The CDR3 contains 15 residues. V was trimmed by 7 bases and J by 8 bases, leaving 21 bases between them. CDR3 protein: CASKQGIVVWDEQFF. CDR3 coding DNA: TGTGCCAGCAAACAGGGAATCGTAGTTTGGGATGAGCAGTTCTTC.

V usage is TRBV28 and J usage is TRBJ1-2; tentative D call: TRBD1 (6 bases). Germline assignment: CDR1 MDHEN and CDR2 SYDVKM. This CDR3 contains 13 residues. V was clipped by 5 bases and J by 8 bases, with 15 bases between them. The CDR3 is CASSIQGWEGYTF. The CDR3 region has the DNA TGTGCCAGCAGTATACAGGGTTGGGAAGGCTACACCTTC.

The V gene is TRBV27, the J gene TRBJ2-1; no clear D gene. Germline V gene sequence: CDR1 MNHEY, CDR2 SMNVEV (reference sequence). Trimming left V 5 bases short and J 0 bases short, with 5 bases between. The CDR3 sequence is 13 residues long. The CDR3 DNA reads TGTGCCAGCAGTACGAGCTCCTACAATGAGCAGTTCTTC. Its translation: CASSTSSYNEQFF.

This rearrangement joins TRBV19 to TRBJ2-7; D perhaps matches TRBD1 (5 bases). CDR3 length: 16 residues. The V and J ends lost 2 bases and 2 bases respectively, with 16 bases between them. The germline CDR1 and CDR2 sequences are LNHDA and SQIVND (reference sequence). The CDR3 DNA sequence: TGTGCCAGTAGTATACGCTTGATAGGGGATCCCTACGAGCAGTACTTC. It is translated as CASSIRLIGDPYEQYF.

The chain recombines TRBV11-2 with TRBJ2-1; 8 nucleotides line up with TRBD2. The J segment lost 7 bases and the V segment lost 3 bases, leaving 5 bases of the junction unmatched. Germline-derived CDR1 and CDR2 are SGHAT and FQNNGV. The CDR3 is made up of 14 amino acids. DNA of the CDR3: TGTGCCAGCAGCTTGGGACTAGTCTGGAATGAGCAGTTCTTC. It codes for CASSLGLVWNEQFF. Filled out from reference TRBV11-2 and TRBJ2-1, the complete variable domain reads EAGVAQSPRYKIIEKRQSVAFWCNPISGHATLYWYQQILGQGPKLLIQFQNNGVVDDSQLPKDRFSAERLKGVDSTLKIQPAKLEDSAVYLCASSLGLVWNEQFFGPGTRLTVL.

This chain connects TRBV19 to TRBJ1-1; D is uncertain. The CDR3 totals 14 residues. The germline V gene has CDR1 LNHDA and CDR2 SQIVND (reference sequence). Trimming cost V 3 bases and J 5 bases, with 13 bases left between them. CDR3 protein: CASSISGPGTEAFF. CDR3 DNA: TGTGCCAGTAGTATTTCAGGTCCGGGGACTGAAGCTTTCTTT.

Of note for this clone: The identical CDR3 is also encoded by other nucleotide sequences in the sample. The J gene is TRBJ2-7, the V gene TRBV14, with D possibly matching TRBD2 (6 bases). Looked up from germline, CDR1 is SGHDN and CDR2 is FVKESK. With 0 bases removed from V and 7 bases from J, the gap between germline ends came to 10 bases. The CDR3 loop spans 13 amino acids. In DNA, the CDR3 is TGTGCCAGCAGCCAAGATCTCGGGGGAGAGCAGTACTTC. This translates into CASSQDLGGEQYF.

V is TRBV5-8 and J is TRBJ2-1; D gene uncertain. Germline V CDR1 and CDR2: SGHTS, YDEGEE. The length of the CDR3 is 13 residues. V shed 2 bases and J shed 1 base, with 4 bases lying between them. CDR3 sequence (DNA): TGTGCCAGCAGCTTTGCTTCCTACAATGAGCAGTTCTTC. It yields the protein CASSFASYNEQFF. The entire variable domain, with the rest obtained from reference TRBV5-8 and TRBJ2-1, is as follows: EAGVTQSPTHLIKTRGQQATLRCSPISGHTSVYWYQQALGLGLQFLLWYDEGEERNRGNFPPRFSGRQFPNYSSELNVNALELEDSALYLCASSFASYNEQFFGPGTRLTVL.

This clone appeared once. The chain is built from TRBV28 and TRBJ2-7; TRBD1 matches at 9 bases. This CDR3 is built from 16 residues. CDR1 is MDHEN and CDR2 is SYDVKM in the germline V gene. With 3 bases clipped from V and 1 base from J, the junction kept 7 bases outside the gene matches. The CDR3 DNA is TGTGCCAGCAGTTTTGGAGGGGGGACAGGGTCCTACGAGCAGTACTTC. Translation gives CASSFGGGTGSYEQYF.

CDR3 sequence (DNA): TGTGCCAGTAGTATTGCCAATTCACCCCTCCACTTT. This codes for CASSIANSPLHF. The chain carries TRBV19 and TRBJ1-6; D ambiguous. Trimming stripped 3 bases from V and 7 bases from J, with 4 bases between. Germline V gene lookup returns CDR1 LNHDA and CDR2 SQIVND (reference sequence). The CDR3 consists of 12 residues. Full variable domain (missing parts from reference TRBV19 and TRBJ1-6): DGGITQSPKYLFRKEGQNVTLSCEQNLNHDAMYWYRQDPGQGLRLIYYSQIVNDFQKGDIAEGYSVSREKKESFPLTVTSAQKNPTAFYLCASSIANSPLHFGNGTRLTVT.

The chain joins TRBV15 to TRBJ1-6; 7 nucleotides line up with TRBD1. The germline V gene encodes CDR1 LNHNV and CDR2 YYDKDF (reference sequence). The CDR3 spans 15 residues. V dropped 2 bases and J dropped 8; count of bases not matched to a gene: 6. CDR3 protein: CATSRNRGYDSPLHF. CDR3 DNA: TGTGCCACCAGCAGAAACAGGGGATATGATTCACCCCTCCACTTT.

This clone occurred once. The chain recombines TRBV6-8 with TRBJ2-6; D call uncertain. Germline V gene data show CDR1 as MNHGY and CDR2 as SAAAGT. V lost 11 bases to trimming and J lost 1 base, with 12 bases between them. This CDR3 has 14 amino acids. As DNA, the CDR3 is TGTGCCTCATGGGGTGGGTCTGGGGCCAACGTCCTGACTTTC. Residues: CASWGGSGANVLTF.

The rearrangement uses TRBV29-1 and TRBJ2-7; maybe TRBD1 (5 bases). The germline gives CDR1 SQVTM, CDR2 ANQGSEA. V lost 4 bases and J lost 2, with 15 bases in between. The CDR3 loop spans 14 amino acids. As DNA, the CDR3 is TGCAGCGTTGCCGTCTGGGGCACAGCCTACGAGCAGTACTTC. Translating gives CSVAVWGTAYEQYF.